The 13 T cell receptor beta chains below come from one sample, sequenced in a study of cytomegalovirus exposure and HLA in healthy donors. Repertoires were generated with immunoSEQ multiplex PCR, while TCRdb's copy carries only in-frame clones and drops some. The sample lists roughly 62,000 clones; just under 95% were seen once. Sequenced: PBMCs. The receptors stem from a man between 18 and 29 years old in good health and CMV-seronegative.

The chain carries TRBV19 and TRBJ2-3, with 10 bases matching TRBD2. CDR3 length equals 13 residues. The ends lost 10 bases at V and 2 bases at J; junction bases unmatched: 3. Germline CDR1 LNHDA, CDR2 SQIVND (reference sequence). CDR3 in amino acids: CATSGRATDTQYF. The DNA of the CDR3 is TGTGCCACCAGCGGGAGGGCCACAGATACGCAGTATTTT.

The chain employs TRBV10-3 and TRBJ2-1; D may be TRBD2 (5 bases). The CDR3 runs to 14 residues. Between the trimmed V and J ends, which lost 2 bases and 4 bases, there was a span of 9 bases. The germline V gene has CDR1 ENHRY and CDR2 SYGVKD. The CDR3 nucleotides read TGTGCCATCAGTGAGAGCGGAGCGTACAATGAGCAGTTCTTC. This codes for CAISESGAYNEQFF.

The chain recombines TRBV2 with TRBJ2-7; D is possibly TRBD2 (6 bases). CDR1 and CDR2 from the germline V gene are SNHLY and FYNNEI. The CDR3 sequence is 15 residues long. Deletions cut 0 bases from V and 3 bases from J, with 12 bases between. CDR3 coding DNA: TGTGCCAGCAGTGAAGCGGAGGGAGGCCGCTACGAGCAGTACTTC. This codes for CASSEAEGGRYEQYF.

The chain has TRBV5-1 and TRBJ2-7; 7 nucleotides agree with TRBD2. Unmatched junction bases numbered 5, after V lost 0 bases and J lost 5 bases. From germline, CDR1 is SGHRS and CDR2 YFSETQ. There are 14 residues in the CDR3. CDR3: CASSLGTRGHEQYF. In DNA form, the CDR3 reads TGCGCCAGCAGCTTGGGGACTAGGGGCCACGAGCAGTACTTC.

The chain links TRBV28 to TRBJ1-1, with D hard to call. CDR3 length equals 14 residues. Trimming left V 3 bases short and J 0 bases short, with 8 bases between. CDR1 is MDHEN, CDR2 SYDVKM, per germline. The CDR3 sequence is CASSFRGLNTEAFF. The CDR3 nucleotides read TGTGCCAGCAGTTTTCGAGGGCTGAACACTGAAGCTTTCTTT.

This CDR3 is CASRPGELLNEQFF. The CDR3 nucleotides are TGTGCCAGCCGCCCGGGGGAACTACTGAATGAGCAGTTCTTC. J is TRBJ2-1 and V is TRBV6-5; tentatively, D is TRBD2 (6 bases). In germline, CDR1 is MNHEY, CDR2 SVGAGI. This CDR3 has 14 residues. The germline V and J ends were trimmed by 8 bases and 7 bases, with 18 bases remaining between them.

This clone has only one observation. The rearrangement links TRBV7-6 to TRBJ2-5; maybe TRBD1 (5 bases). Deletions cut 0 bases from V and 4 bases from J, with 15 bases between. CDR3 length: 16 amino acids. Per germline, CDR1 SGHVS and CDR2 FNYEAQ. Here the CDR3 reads CASSLAALPGSETQYF. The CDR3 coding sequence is TGTGCCAGCAGCTTAGCGGCTCTGCCAGGGTCAGAGACCCAGTACTTC.

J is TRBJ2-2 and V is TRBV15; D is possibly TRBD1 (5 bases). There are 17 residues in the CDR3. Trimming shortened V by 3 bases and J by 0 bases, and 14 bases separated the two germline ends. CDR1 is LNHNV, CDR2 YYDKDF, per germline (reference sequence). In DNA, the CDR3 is TGTGCCACCAGCAGGAGCCTGGACAATTCGAACACCGGGGAGCTGTTTTTT. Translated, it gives CATSRSLDNSNTGELFF.

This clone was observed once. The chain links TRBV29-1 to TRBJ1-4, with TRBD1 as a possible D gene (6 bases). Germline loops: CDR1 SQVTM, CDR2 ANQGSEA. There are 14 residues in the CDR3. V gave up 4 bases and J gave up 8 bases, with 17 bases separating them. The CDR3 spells CSVVRSWTDEKLFF. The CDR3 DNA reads TGCAGCGTTGTTCGTTCGTGGACAGACGAAAAACTGTTTTTT. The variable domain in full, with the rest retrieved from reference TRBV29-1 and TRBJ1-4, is SAVISQKPSRDICQRGTSLTIQCQVDSQVTMMFWYRQQPGQSLTLIATANQGSEATYESGFVIDKFPISRPNLTFSTLTVSNMSPEDSSIYLCSVVRSWTDEKLFFGSGTQLSVL.

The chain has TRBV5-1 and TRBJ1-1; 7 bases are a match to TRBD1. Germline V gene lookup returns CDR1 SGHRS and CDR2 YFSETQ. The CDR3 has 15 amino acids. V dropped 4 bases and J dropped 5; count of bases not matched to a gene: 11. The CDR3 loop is CASSRRTGVETEAFF. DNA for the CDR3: TGCGCCAGCAGCCGTCGTACAGGGGTGGAGACTGAAGCTTTCTTT.

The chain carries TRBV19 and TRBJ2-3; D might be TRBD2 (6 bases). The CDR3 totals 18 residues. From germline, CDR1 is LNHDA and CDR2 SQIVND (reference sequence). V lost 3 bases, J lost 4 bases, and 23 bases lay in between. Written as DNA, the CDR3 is TGTGCCAGTAGTATGGGAGGCTATTTCTTGGGCACCCCAGATACGCAGTATTTT. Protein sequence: CASSMGGYFLGTPDTQYF.

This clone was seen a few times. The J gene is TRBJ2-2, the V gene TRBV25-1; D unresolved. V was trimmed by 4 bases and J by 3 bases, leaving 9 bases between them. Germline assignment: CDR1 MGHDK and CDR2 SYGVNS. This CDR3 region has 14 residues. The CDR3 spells CASSGELDTGELFF. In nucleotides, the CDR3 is TGTGCCAGCAGTGGTGAACTCGACACCGGGGAGCTGTTTTTT.

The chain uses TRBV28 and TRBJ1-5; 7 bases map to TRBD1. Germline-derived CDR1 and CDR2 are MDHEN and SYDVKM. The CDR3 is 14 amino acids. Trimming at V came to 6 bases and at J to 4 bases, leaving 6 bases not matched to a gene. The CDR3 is CASRRDRLNQPQHF. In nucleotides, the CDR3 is TGTGCCAGCAGACGGGACAGACTGAATCAGCCCCAGCATTTT. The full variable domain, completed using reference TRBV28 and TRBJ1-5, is DVKVTQSSRYLVKRTGEKVFLECVQDMDHENMFWYRQDPGLGLRLIYFSYDVKMKEKGDIPEGYSVSREKKERFSLILESASTNQTSMYLCASRRDRLNQPQHFGDGTRLSIL.